A single sample gave rise to the 15 T cell receptor beta chains below, sequenced in a study of PD-L1 blockade in urothelial cancer. Measured with immunoSEQ multiplex PCR; TCRdb has only the in-frame clones, and not every one. This sample yields some 79,000 clones, of which about 80% are seen a single time; 9.5% belongs to the top ten. Sequences were derived from PBMCs, sampled around atezolizumab (anti-PD-L1) treatment. These receptors originate from a man aged 65 to 79 with urothelial cancer.

The DNA of the CDR3 is TGTGCCAGCAGATCGGACAGTATGAACACTGAAGCTTTCTTT. Translating gives CASRSDSMNTEAFF. This sequence joins TRBV6-1 and TRBJ1-1, with D maybe TRBD1 (6 bases). The CDR3 extends over 14 amino acids. Germline assignment: CDR1 MNHNS and CDR2 SASEGT. V lost 6 bases to trimming and J lost 0 bases, with 11 bases between them.

This sequence joins TRBV15 and TRBJ1-1; 7 bases are a match to TRBD1. The CDR3 sequence is 17 residues long. V lost 0 bases and J lost 4; bases outside the gene matches: 11. Germline V gives CDR1 LNHNV, CDR2 YYDKDF (reference sequence). The CDR3 loop reads CATSRETGTLKRTEAFF. CDR3 DNA sequence: TGTGCCACCAGCAGAGAGACAGGGACGTTGAAGCGCACTGAAGCTTTCTTT.

This rearrangement joins TRBV18 to TRBJ1-5, with D possibly matching TRBD1 (5 bases). Germline assignment: CDR1 KGHSH and CDR2 LQKENI. There are 16 residues in the CDR3. The V end lost 3 bases, the J end lost 1 base, and 13 bases lay between the germline ends. CDR3 coding DNA: TGTGCCAGCTCACCTCTCGGGACTGGGAGCAATCAGCCCCAGCATTTT. It specifies CASSPLGTGSNQPQHF.

As concerns this clone: An end of the junction differs from the germline gene, which may be a read error. The CDR3 region is CASSFGLAGGGGCPISTDTQYF. CDR3 DNA sequence: TGTGCTAGCAGCTTTGGACTAGCGGGAGGCGGAGGATGTCCGATTAGCACAGATACGCAGTATTTT. The V call is TRBV7-7, the J call TRBJ2-3, with TRBD2 identical over 14 bases. CDR3 length: 22 amino acids. The V gene's germline CDR1 is SSHAT and CDR2 FNYEAQ (reference sequence). Looking up the rest from reference TRBV7-7 and TRBJ2-3 gives the full variable domain: GAGVSQSPRYKVTKRGQDVTLRCDPISSHATLYWYQQALGQGPEFLTYFNYEAQPDKSGLPSDRFSAERPEGSISTLTIQRTEQRDSAMYRCASSFGLAGGGGCPISTDTQYFGPGTRLTVL.

This chain links TRBV6-1 with TRBJ1-1, with no clear D. The CDR3 covers 12 residues. Trimming took 4 bases from V and 0 from J, leaving 3 bases between them. The V gene's germline CDR1 is MNHNS and CDR2 SASEGT. The CDR3 loop is CASSVLNTEAFF. The CDR3 DNA is TGTGCCAGCAGTGTCTTGAACACTGAAGCTTTCTTT.

Only one count was recorded for this clone. This chain's CDR3 is CASSFEREADTQYF. CDR3 DNA: TGTGCCAGCAGCTTTGAGCGGGAGGCAGATACGCAGTATTTT. The chain employs TRBV7-3 and TRBJ2-3, with TRBD2 matching over 9 bases. The CDR3 sequence is 14 residues long. Unmatched junction bases numbered 2, after V lost 3 bases and J lost 4 bases. CDR1 is SGHTA, CDR2 FQGTGA, per germline.

This clone appeared a single time. The chain uses TRBV5-6 and TRBJ1-2, with D uncertain. CDR3 size: 13 residues. V was shortened by 0 bases and J by 7 bases, with 10 bases between the two germline ends. Germline V CDR1 and CDR2: SGHDT, YYEEEE. The CDR3: CASSLGYSAGYTF. The CDR3 DNA sequence: TGTGCCAGCAGCTTGGGGTACTCTGCTGGCTACACCTTC.

The chain couples TRBV4-2 to TRBJ2-1; D possibly corresponds to TRBD2 (6 bases). Germline CDR1 is LGHNA and CDR2 is YNFKEQ. The CDR3 is 15 amino acids. V was cut by 1 base and J by 3 bases, with 10 bases left in between. CDR3 protein: CASSQGGGDYNEQFF. CDR3 bases: TGTGCCAGCAGCCAAGGGGGCGGGGACTACAATGAGCAGTTCTTC.

This clone showed up just a few times. The rearrangement uses TRBV2 and TRBJ2-3, with D tentatively TRBD2 (6 bases). V lost 3 bases, J lost 0 bases, and 7 bases lay in between. CDR1 is SNHLY, CDR2 FYNNEI, per germline. The CDR3 spans 14 residues. CDR3 sequence reads: CASSEGLSTDTQYF. Here the CDR3 DNA reads TGTGCCAGCAGTGAGGGACTTAGCACAGATACGCAGTATTTT.

V usage is TRBV9 and J usage is TRBJ2-2; 8 bases fit TRBD2. CDR1 SGDLS and CDR2 YYNGEE come from the germline V gene. V shed 0 bases, J shed 6 bases, and the junction held 4 bases outside the gene matches. The CDR3 consists of 15 residues. The CDR3 sequence is CASSVDGRGAGELFF. The CDR3 nucleotides are TGTGCCAGCAGCGTAGACGGGAGGGGGGCCGGGGAGCTGTTTTTT.

This chain joins TRBV6-4 and TRBJ1-2; 7 nucleotides align to TRBD1. The CDR3 extends over 15 amino acids. After removal of 5 bases from V and 0 bases from J, the junction contained 6 bases not matched to a gene. Germline V gene data show CDR1 as MRHNA and CDR2 as SNTAGT. CDR3 coding DNA: TGTGCCAGCAGTCCCCAGGGGGATTCTAACTATGGCTACACCTTC. Its translation: CASSPQGDSNYGYTF.

J is TRBJ2-7 and V is TRBV11-2, with TRBD2 identical over 7 bases. V gave up 5 bases and J gave up 3 bases; unmatched junction bases: 4. The CDR3 length is 13 residues. From germline, CDR1 is SGHAT and CDR2 FQNNGV. CDR3 amino acids: CASSPGTNYEQYF. CDR3 bases: TGTGCCAGCAGCCCCGGGACTAACTACGAGCAGTACTTC.

For the CDR3, the DNA is TGTGCCAGCAGCTCACACAGGGGGCTAAACACTGAAGCTTTCTTT. This translates into CASSSHRGLNTEAFF. The chain recombines TRBV7-9 with TRBJ1-1, with 9 bases lining up with TRBD1. The CDR3 sequence is 15 residues long. The V segment lost 4 bases and the J segment 2 bases; nucleotides outside the gene matches: 5. CDR1 and CDR2 from the germline V gene are SEHNR and FQNEAQ (reference sequence).

CDR3 DNA sequence: TGTGCCAGCAGTAGGGACAGGGGGCAAGAGACCCAGTACTTC. Translation gives CASSRDRGQETQYF. The gene calls are TRBV25-1 and TRBJ2-5; 11 positions match TRBD1. Trimming removed 5 bases from V and 2 bases from J; junction bases left unmatched: 1. CDR3 size: 14 residues. Looked up from germline, CDR1 is MGHDK and CDR2 is SYGVNS. Full variable domain (outside the CDR3, taken from reference TRBV25-1 and TRBJ2-5): EADIYQTPRYLVIGTGKKITLECSQTMGHDKMYWYQQDPGMELHLIHYSYGVNSTEKGDLSSESTVSRIRTEHFPLTLESARPSHTSQYLCASSRDRGQETQYFGPGTRLLVL.

CDR3 sequence (DNA): TGTGCCAGCAGTGAAGCGGGGGGGGAGTATGGCTACACCTTC. Protein sequence: CASSEAGGEYGYTF. This chain joins TRBV2 and TRBJ1-2; TRBD1 is a possible D gene (5 bases). The ends were cut back, 0 bases at V and 5 bases at J, with 10 bases in the middle. Germline V gene sequence: CDR1 SNHLY, CDR2 FYNNEI. This CDR3 contains 14 residues.